Below are 18 T cell receptor beta chains sequenced from a single sample in a study of monozygotic twins with cystic fibrosis. Generated by immunoSEQ multiplex PCR, the TCRdb table keeps only in-frame clones and is missing some. The sample shows tens of thousands of clones, 95% to 97% of them seen only once. Sequences were obtained from blood. The receptors derive from a girl aged 2 to 10 with cystic fibrosis.

V usage is TRBV7-9 and J usage is TRBJ2-7, with D perhaps matching TRBD1 (5 bases). The CDR3 has 12 residues. The ends were cut back, 5 bases at V and 3 bases at J, with 8 bases in the middle. CDR1 and CDR2 (germline): SEHNR, FQNEAQ (reference sequence). In DNA form, the CDR3 reads TGTGCCAGCAGCCTAAGGGGCTACGAGCAGTACTTC. Protein: CASSLRGYEQYF.

The genes are TRBV29-1 and TRBJ2-7, with a weak D call TRBD1 (6 bases). Trimming cost V 1 base and J 5 bases, with 15 bases left between them. Germline V CDR1 and CDR2: SQVTM, ANQGSEA. The CDR3 extends over 14 amino acids. Here the CDR3 DNA reads TGCAGCGTTGAAGGGCCAGGGGCCTACAACGAGCAGTACTTC. Encoded protein: CSVEGPGAYNEQYF.

The genes are TRBV19 and TRBJ1-5; 9 bases agree with TRBD1. This CDR3 comprises 17 residues. Trimming took 7 bases from V and 4 from J; bases not matched to a gene: 14. Looked up from germline, CDR1 is LNHDA and CDR2 is SQIVND (reference sequence). The CDR3 bases are TGTGCCAGTAACCCTTTATCCGGGACAGGGTGGAATCAGCCCCAGCATTTT. It yields the protein CASNPLSGTGWNQPQHF.

The chain joins TRBV6-5 to TRBJ2-7; D perhaps matches TRBD1 (6 bases). The CDR3 length is 13 residues. The germline V and J ends were trimmed by 2 bases and 6 bases, with 11 bases remaining between them. The germline CDR1 and CDR2 sequences are MNHEY and SVGAGI. The CDR3 sequence is CASSYRGISEQYF. The CDR3 DNA reads as TGTGCCAGCAGTTACAGGGGGATCAGCGAGCAGTACTTC.

The CDR3 DNA reads as TGTGCCAGCAGTGAAGCAGCTTCCATCCTTGGAAACACCATATATTTT. This gives the protein CASSEAASILGNTIYF. The chain recombines TRBV2 with TRBJ1-3; D not certain. Germline-derived CDR1 and CDR2 are SNHLY and FYNNEI. V was shortened by 0 bases and J by 3 bases, with 12 bases between the two germline ends. CDR3 length: 16 amino acids.

The table lists this clone with a count of one. In nucleotides, the CDR3 is TGTGCCATCAGTGCGGGGGACAGGGGGCCTCGCGAGCAGTACTTC. Translation gives CAISAGDRGPREQYF. This chain uses TRBV10-3 with TRBJ2-7, with 12 bases lining up with TRBD1. The J segment lost 6 bases and the V segment lost 4 bases, leaving 7 bases of the junction unmatched. The CDR3 is 15 residues long. Germline values: CDR1 ENHRY, CDR2 SYGVKD.

The chain combines TRBV2 with TRBJ1-2, with D uncertain. Germline V gives CDR1 SNHLY, CDR2 FYNNEI. CDR3 length: 14 residues. The ends were cut back, 2 bases at V and 2 bases at J, with 9 bases in the middle. The DNA of the CDR3 is TGTGCCAGCAGTGAACAGGCCACCAACTATGGCTACACCTTC. Amino acid sequence: CASSEQATNYGYTF.

The chain is built from TRBV27 and TRBJ1-1; D is uncertain. The V gene lost 4 bases and the J gene lost 3 bases, with 9 bases spanning the gap. The CDR3 runs 13 residues. In germline, CDR1 is MNHEY, CDR2 SMNVEV (reference sequence). CDR3 DNA sequence: TGTGCCAGCAGTTGGGCTAGCGACACTGAAGCTTTCTTT. Protein: CASSWASDTEAFF.

The genes are TRBV6-6 and TRBJ1-5; D is possibly TRBD1 (5 bases). Trimming left V 6 bases short and J 9 bases short, with 15 bases between. CDR1 and CDR2 from the germline V gene are MNHNY and SVGAGI (reference sequence). The CDR3 sequence is 13 residues long. The CDR3 loop is CASSPRGIGPQHF. The CDR3 bases are TGTGCCAGCAGCCCCCGGGGGATAGGGCCCCAGCATTTT.

The chain couples TRBV19 to TRBJ1-5, with 9 nucleotides matching TRBD1. Unmatched junction bases numbered 9, after V lost 7 bases and J lost 5 bases. The CDR3 sequence is 15 residues long. CDR1 is LNHDA, CDR2 SQIVND, per germline (reference sequence). CDR3 loop: CASNQKTGGYQPQHF. The CDR3 DNA reads TGTGCCAGTAACCAAAAAACAGGGGGCTATCAGCCCCAGCATTTT.

V usage is TRBV2 and J usage is TRBJ2-2, with 7 bases matching TRBD1. The CDR3 has 17 residues. CDR1 SNHLY and CDR2 FYNNEI come from the germline V gene. J was trimmed by 0 bases and V by 3 bases; bases with no gene match: 7. Here the CDR3 DNA reads TGTGCCAGCAGTGATAGGGGGCGGAGGTCGAACACCGGGGAGCTGTTTTTT. Its translation is CASSDRGRRSNTGELFF.

The chain is built from TRBV9 and TRBJ2-3; D uncertain. Germline lookup yields CDR1 SGDLS and CDR2 YYNGEE. The CDR3 loop spans 15 amino acids. Trimming shortened V by 0 bases and J by 0 bases, and 8 bases separated the two germline ends. In DNA, the CDR3 is TGTGCCAGCAGCGTAGTTGGTACTAGCACAGATACGCAGTATTTT. Translating gives CASSVVGTSTDTQYF. The whole variable domain, filled in from reference TRBV9 and TRBJ2-3, reads DSGVTQTPKHLITATGQRVTLRCSPRSGDLSVYWYQQSLDQGLQFLIQYYNGEERAKGNILERFSAQQFPDLHSELNLSSLELGDSALYFCASSVVGTSTDTQYFGPGTRLTVL.

The CDR3 spells CASSQDIARDTGETQYF. CDR3 nucleotides: TGCGCCAGCAGCCAAGATATTGCCAGGGACACTGGAGAGACCCAGTACTTC. This chain joins TRBV4-1 and TRBJ2-5; the D gene is possibly TRBD1 (6 bases). Germline CDR1 and CDR2: MGHRA and YSYEKL. Trimming left V 0 bases short and J 4 bases short, with 18 bases between. This CDR3 spans 17 amino acids.

The chain recombines TRBV5-1 with TRBJ1-5; D unresolved. CDR1 is SGHRS and CDR2 is YFSETQ in the germline V gene. The CDR3 length is 13 residues. Trimming took off 0 bases at V and 8 bases at J, with 9 bases between the two ends. CDR3 sequence reads: CASSLGSGEPQHF. CDR3 nucleotide sequence: TGCGCCAGCAGCTTGGGGTCCGGGGAGCCCCAGCATTTT.

The chain joins TRBV5-1 to TRBJ2-2, with 9 bases identical to TRBD1. The CDR3 length is 15 residues. CDR1 is SGHRS and CDR2 is YFSETQ in the germline V gene. V lost 6 bases to trimming and J lost 3 bases; unmatched junction nucleotides: 6. The DNA for the CDR3 is TGCGCCAGCACCGAGGGGACAGGGCACACCGGGGAGCTGTTTTTT. Translating gives CASTEGTGHTGELFF.

The genes are TRBV23-1 and TRBJ2-7, with TRBD1 as a possible D gene (5 bases). TRBV23-1 is assigned to the ORF class and has an uncertain function. Trimming left V 4 bases short and J 2 bases short, with 9 bases between. This CDR3 region has 13 residues. The CDR3 nucleotides read TGCGCCAGCAGTCGAGAACAGGCCTACGAGCAGTACTTC. It yields the protein CASSREQAYEQYF.

V is TRBV27 and J is TRBJ1-5; tentatively, D is TRBD1 (5 bases). CDR1 and CDR2 (germline): MNHEY, SMNVEV (reference sequence). V lost 5 bases to trimming and J lost 1 base, with 12 bases between them. The CDR3 sequence is 15 residues long. This CDR3 is CASSLGGGSNQPQHF. The CDR3 nucleotides are TGTGCCAGCAGTCTCGGGGGAGGAAGCAATCAGCCCCAGCATTTT.

For the CDR3, the DNA is TGTGCCTGGAGTGTTCATAATTCACCCCTCCACTTT. Residues: CAWSVHNSPLHF. J is TRBJ1-6 and V is TRBV30; D is unresolved. Germline assignment: CDR1 GTSNPN and CDR2 SVGIG (reference sequence). Trimming removed 0 bases from V and 5 bases from J, with 2 bases in between. CDR3 length: 12 amino acids.